This T cell receptor (beta chain) derives from a study of cytomegalovirus exposure and HLA in healthy donors. As to this clone: Its antigen is as yet unknown.

V was clipped by 4 bases and J by 7 bases, with 19 bases between them. The germline V gene has CDR1 SEHNR and CDR2 FQNEAQ (reference sequence). The CDR3 is 15 amino acids. 60 Vbeta and 13 Jbeta primers were used in PCR. Using immunoSEQ multiplex PCR, the repertoire was profiled, and TCRdb retains in-frame clones only, with some absent. Of more than 200,000 clones in the sample, approximately 79% were seen once. Study-level points and caveats: Exclusion applied to some V segments, including TRBV6-2 and TRBV6-3, as they were indistinguishable.

The sequenced material came from PBMCs. J is TRBJ2-5 and V is TRBV7-9; the D is unclear. The sequence was obtained from a girl aged 2 to 9 in good health and CMV-seronegative. Written as DNA, the CDR3 is TGTGCCAGCAGCTCGGCCATAGTGACATTAGGGACCCAGTACTTC. Its translation is CASSSAIVTLGTQYF.